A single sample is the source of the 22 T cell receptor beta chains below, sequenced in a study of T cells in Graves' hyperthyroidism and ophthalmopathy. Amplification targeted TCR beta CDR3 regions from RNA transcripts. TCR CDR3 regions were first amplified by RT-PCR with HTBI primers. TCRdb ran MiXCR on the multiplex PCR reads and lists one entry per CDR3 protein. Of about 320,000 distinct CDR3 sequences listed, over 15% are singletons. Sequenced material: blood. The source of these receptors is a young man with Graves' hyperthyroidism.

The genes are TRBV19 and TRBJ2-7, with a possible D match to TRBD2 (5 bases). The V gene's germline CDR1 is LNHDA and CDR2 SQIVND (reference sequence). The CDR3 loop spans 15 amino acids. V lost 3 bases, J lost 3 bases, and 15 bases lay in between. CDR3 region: CASSISGPGYYEQYF. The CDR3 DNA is TGTGCCAGTAGTATCAGTGGCCCGGGATACTACGAGCAGTACTTC.

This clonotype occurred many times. CDR3 residues: CASSSHRDSQRTTEAFF. CDR3 nucleotides: TGCGCCAGCAGCTCGCACCGGGACAGCCAGAGAACTACTGAAGCTTTCTTT. The V and J genes are TRBV5-1 and TRBJ1-1; 7 nucleotides match TRBD1. The CDR3 loop spans 17 amino acids. Germline assignment: CDR1 SGHRS and CDR2 YFSETQ. The V gene end was trimmed by 3 bases and the J gene end by 5 bases; junction bases not matched to a gene: 16.

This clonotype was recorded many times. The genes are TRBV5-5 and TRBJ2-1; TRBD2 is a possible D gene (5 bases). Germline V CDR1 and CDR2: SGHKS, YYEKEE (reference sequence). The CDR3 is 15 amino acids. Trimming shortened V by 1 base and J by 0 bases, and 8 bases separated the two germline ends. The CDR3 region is CASSLLASSYNEQFF. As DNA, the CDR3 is TGTGCCAGCAGCTTGCTAGCCAGCTCCTACAATGAGCAGTTCTTC.

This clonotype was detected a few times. CDR3 nucleotides: TGCAGCGTTGAAGGGGGGGGAGAGACCCAGTACTTC. It codes for CSVEGGGETQYF. This chain joins TRBV29-1 and TRBJ2-5, with 7 positions matching TRBD2. CDR3 length equals 12 residues. CDR1 is SQVTM, CDR2 ANQGSEA, per germline. The ends lost 1 base at V and 4 bases at J; junction bases unmatched: 0.

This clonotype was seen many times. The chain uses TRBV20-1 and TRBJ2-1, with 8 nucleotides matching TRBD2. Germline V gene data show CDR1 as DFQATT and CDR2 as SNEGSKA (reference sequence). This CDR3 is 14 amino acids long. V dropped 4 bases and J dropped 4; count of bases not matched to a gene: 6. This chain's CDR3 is CSAISGMTYNEQFF. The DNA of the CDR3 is TGCAGTGCTATTAGCGGGATGACATACAATGAGCAGTTCTTC.

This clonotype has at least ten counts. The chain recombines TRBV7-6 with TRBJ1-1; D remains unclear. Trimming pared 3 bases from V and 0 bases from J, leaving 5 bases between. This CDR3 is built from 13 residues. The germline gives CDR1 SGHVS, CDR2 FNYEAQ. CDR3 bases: TGTGCCAGCAGCTTGCAAGTGAACACTGAAGCTTTCTTT. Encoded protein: CASSLQVNTEAFF.

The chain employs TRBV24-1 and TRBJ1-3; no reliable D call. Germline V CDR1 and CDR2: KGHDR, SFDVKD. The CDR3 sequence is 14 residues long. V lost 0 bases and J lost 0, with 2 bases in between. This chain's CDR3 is CATSDLSSGNTIYF. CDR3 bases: TGTGCCACCAGTGATTTGAGCTCTGGAAACACCATATATTTT.

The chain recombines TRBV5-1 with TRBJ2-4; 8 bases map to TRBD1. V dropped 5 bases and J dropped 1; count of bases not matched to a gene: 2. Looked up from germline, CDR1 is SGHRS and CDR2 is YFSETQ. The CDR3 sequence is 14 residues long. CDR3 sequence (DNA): TGCGCCAGCAGGGCAGGGGGCGCCAAAAACATTCAGTACTTC. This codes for CASRAGGAKNIQYF.

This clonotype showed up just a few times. The CDR3 DNA follows: TGTGCCAGCAGTTACCCCGGGACAGGGGGTGAAAAACTGTTTTTT. Translation gives CASSYPGTGGEKLFF. The V gene is TRBV28, the J gene TRBJ1-4; 11 bases map to TRBD1. The CDR3 runs to 15 residues. The V segment lost 4 bases and the J segment 7 bases; nucleotides outside the gene matches: 5. Looked up from germline, CDR1 is MDHEN and CDR2 is SYDVKM.

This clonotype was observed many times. The CDR3 region has the DNA TGTGCCAGCAAAACCCTAGCGGGACCCGCCTACAATGAGCAGTTCTTC. Residues: CASKTLAGPAYNEQFF. The V call is TRBV28, the J call TRBJ2-1; TRBD2 matches 9 bases. This CDR3 contains 16 residues. Germline values: CDR1 MDHEN, CDR2 SYDVKM. V was pared by 7 bases and J by 2 bases, with 9 bases of the junction left unmatched.

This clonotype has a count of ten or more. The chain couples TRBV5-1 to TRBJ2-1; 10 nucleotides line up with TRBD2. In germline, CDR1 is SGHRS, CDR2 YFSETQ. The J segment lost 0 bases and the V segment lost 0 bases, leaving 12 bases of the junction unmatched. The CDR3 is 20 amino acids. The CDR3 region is CASSLGSSGRALSSYNEQFF. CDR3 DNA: TGCGCCAGCAGCTTGGGGTCCAGCGGGAGGGCCTTAAGCTCCTACAATGAGCAGTTCTTC.

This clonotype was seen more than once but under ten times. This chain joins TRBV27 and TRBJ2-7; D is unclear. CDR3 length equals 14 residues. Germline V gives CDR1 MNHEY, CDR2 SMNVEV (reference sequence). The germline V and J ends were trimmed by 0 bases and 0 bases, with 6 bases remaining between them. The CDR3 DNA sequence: TGTGCCAGCAGTTTATCCAAAGGCTCCTACGAGCAGTACTTC. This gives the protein CASSLSKGSYEQYF.

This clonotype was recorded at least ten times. This chain's CDR3 is CASSLRGLEQYF. Written as DNA, the CDR3 is TGTGCCAGCAGCTTAAGGGGGCTCGAGCAGTACTTC. The V gene is TRBV7-2, the J gene TRBJ2-7, with 7 bases matching TRBD1. V dropped 2 bases and J dropped 6; count of bases not matched to a gene: 1. CDR1 and CDR2 from the germline V gene are SGHTA and FQGNSA. The length of the CDR3 is 12 residues. Full variable domain (remainder filled in from reference TRBV7-2 and TRBJ2-7): GAGVSQSPSNKVTEKGKDVELRCDPISGHTALYWYRQSLGQGLEFLIYFQGNSAPDKSGLPSDRFSAERTGGSVSTLTIQRTQQEDSAVYLCASSLRGLEQYFGPGTRLTVT.

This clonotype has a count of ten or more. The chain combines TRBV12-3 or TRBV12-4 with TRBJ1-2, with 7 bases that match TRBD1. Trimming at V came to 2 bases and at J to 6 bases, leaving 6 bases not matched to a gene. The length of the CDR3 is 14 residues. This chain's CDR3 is CASSLYEGADGYTF. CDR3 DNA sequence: TGTGCCAGCAGTTTATACGAGGGGGCGGATGGCTACACCTTC.

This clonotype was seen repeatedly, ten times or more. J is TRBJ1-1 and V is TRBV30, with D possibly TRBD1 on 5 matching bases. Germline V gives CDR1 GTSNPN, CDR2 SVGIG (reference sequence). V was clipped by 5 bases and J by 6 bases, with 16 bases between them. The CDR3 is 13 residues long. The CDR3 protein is CAWGTVGWAEAFF. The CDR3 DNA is TGTGCCTGGGGGACCGTCGGATGGGCTGAAGCTTTCTTT.

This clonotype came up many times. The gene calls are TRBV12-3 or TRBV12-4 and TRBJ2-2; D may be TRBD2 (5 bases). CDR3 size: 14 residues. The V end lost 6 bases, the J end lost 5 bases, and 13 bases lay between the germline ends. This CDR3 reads CASSPGIVTGELFF. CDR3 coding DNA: TGTGCCAGCAGCCCCGGGATCGTGACCGGGGAGCTGTTTTTT.

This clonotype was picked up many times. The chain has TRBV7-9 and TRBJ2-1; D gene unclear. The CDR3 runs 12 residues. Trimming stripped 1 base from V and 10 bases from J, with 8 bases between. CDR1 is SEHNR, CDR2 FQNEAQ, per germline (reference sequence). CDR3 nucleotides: TGTGCCAGCAGCTTAGTTCCCCAGGAGCAGTTCTTC. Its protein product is CASSLVPQEQFF. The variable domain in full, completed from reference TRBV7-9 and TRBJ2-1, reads DTGVSQNPRHKITKRGQNVTFRCDPISEHNRLYWYRQTLGQGPEFLTYFQNEAQLEKSRLLSDRFSAERPKGSFSTLEIQRTEQGDSAMYLCASSLVPQEQFFGPGTRLTVL.

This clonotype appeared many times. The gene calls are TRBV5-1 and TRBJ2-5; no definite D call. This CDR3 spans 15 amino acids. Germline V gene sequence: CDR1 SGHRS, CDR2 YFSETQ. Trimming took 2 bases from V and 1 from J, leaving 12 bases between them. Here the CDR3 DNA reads TGCGCCAGCAGCTTTGTGACTTCATTCCAAGAGACCCAGTACTTC. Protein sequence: CASSFVTSFQETQYF.

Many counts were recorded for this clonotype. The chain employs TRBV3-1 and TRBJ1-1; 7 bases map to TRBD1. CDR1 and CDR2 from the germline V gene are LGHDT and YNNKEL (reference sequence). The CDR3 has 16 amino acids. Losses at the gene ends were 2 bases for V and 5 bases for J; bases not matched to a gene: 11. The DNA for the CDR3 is TGTGCCAGCAGCCAATTGGGTGGGACAGCCGCGACTGAAGCTTTCTTT. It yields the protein CASSQLGGTAATEAFF.

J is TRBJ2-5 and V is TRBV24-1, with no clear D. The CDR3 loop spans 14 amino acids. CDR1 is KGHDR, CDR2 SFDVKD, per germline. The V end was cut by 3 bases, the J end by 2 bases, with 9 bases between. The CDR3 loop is CATSDPYSQETQYF. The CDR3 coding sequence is TGTGCCACCAGTGATCCCTACTCACAAGAGACCCAGTACTTC.

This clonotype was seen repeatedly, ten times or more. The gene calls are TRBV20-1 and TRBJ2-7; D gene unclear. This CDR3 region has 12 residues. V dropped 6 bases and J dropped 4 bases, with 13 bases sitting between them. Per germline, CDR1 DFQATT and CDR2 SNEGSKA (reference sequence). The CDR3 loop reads CSATIGIYEQYF. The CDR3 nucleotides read TGCAGTGCCACTATAGGGATATACGAGCAGTACTTC.

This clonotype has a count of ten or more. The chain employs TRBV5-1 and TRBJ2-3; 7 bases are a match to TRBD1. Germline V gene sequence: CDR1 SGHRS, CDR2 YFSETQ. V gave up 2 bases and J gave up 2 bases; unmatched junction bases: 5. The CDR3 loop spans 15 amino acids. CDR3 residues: CASSLQGRVTDTQYF. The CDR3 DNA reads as TGCGCCAGCAGCTTACAGGGGCGGGTCACAGATACGCAGTATTTT.